The 7 T cell receptor beta chains below come from one sample, sequenced in a study of Tregs in tolerant kidney transplant recipients. Recipients received nonmyeloablative bone marrow transplants from related graft donors, with transient mixed chimerism. Profiled with immunoSEQ multiplex PCR; TCRdb holds only in-frame clones, not every one. Found here are roughly 86,000 clones, 90% to 95% of them singletons; the top ten hold 1.5% to 2%. This sample comprised CD4+ T cells from blood (PBMCs), obtained 12 months after the transplant. The receptors were gathered from a human patient who received a combined kidney and bone marrow transplant. Some T cells may trace back to the graft donor.

The count of this clone is one. The gene calls are TRBV7-9 and TRBJ2-7; the match to TRBD2 covers 10 bases. The CDR3 extends over 17 amino acids. V dropped 0 bases and J dropped 2; count of bases not matched to a gene: 7. Per germline, CDR1 SEHNR and CDR2 FQNEAQ (reference sequence). The CDR3 DNA reads TGTGCCAGCAGCTTAGCAGCTCCTAGCGGGAGTGCCTACGAGCAGTACTTC. Amino acids: CASSLAAPSGSAYEQYF.

CDR3 region: CASSQRAKGAGGEQYF. DNA for the CDR3: TGCGCCAGCAGCCAACGGGCCAAGGGCGCGGGAGGAGAGCAGTACTTC. This chain joins TRBV4-1 and TRBJ2-7; 8 bases align to TRBD2. CDR3 length equals 16 residues. V lost 2 bases to trimming and J lost 7 bases; unmatched junction nucleotides: 13. Germline V gene lookup returns CDR1 MGHRA and CDR2 YSYEKL.

This clone has more than one count but fewer than ten. This chain links TRBV7-2 with TRBJ2-5, with D tentatively TRBD2 (7 bases). This CDR3 is built from 14 residues. With 5 bases removed from V and 7 bases from J, the gap between germline ends came to 17 bases. Germline V CDR1 and CDR2: SGHTA, FQGNSA. The CDR3 is CASSQGLGGGTQYF. DNA for the CDR3: TGTGCCAGCAGCCAGGGCCTAGGGGGGGGGACCCAGTACTTC.

This rearrangement joins TRBV27 to TRBJ1-6, with D maybe TRBD1 (5 bases). Trimming cost V 5 bases and J 7 bases, with 6 bases left between them. CDR3 length: 12 amino acids. Germline assignment: CDR1 MNHEY and CDR2 SMNVEV (reference sequence). The CDR3 sequence: CASSHRNSPLHF. DNA for the CDR3: TGTGCCAGCAGTCACAGGAATTCACCCCTCCACTTT.

V and J are TRBV5-4 and TRBJ2-6, with D possibly being TRBD1 (5 bases). The CDR3 length is 14 residues. CDR1 is SGHNT and CDR2 is YYREEE in the germline V gene (reference sequence). The V gene lost 0 bases and the J gene lost 4 bases, with 5 bases spanning the gap. The CDR3 coding sequence is TGTGCCAGCAGCTTGGGACAGGGGGCCAACGTCCTGACTTTC. Translation: CASSLGQGANVLTF.

The J gene is TRBJ2-1, the V gene TRBV5-1; 10 bases agree with TRBD2. The ends lost 0 bases at V and 6 bases at J; junction bases unmatched: 6. The germline CDR1 and CDR2 sequences are SGHRS and YFSETQ. The CDR3 is made up of 16 amino acids. The CDR3 DNA is TGCGCCAGCAGCTTGGGTCGGACTAGCGGAGGCAATGAGCAGTTCTTC. Protein sequence: CASSLGRTSGGNEQFF.

This rearrangement joins TRBV11-2 to TRBJ2-5; D might be TRBD2 (5 bases). Deletions cut 0 bases from V and 7 bases from J, with 12 bases between. The CDR3 is 14 amino acids. CDR1 SGHAT and CDR2 FQNNGV come from the germline V gene. DNA of the CDR3: TGTGCCAGCAGCTTAGAGTCTAGCTCCGGGACCCAGTACTTC. Its protein is CASSLESSSGTQYF.